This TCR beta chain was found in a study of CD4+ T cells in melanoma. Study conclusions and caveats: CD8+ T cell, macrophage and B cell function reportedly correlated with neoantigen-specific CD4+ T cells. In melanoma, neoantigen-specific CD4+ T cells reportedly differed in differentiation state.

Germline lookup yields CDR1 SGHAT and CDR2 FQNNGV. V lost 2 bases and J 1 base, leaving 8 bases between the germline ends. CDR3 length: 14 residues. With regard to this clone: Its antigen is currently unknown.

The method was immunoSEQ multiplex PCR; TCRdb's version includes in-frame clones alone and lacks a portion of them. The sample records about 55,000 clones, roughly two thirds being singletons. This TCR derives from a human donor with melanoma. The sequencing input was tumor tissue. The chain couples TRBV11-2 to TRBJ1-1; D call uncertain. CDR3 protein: CASSLTGGNTEAFF. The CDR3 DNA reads TGTGCCAGCAGCTTAACGGGAGGGAACACTGAAGCTTTCTTT.